This TCR beta chain was recorded in a study of T cell responses to AZD1222 COVID-19 vaccine. Study-wide points: Just a handful of AZD1222 recipients were seropositive at baseline.

This table comes from immunoSEQ multiplex PCR, and its TCRdb copy is limited to in-frame clones, with some not included. The table records around 99,000 clones, around 90% of them present only once. Notes on this clone: The antigen is not known.

This CDR3 region has 14 residues. Trimming at V came to 8 bases and at J to 1 base, leaving 8 bases not matched to a gene. Germline CDR1 and CDR2: GTSNPN and SVGIG (reference sequence). The specimen comprised peripheral blood, sampled 28 days after the second AZD1222 dose. V usage is TRBV30 and J usage is TRBJ2-7; 10 bases align to TRBD1. This sequence originates from an adult who received the AZD1222 COVID-19 vaccine. The CDR3 region has the DNA TGTGCCGGGCTAGGGGACAGGGGTTCCTACGAGCAGTACTTC. Encoded protein: CAGLGDRGSYEQYF. Supplemented by reference TRBV30 and TRBJ2-7, the full variable domain reads SQTIHQWPATLVQPVGSPLSLECTVEGTSNPNLYWYRQAAGRGLQLLFYSVGIGQISSEVPQNLSASRPQDRQFILSSKKLLLSDSGFYLCAGLGDRGSYEQYFGPGTRLTVT.